This TCR beta chain was captured by sequencing in a study of cytomegalovirus exposure and HLA in healthy donors. Each donor was healthy, and each was a bone marrow donor. V shed 6 bases, J shed 0 bases, and the junction held 7 bases outside the gene matches. The CDR3 is made up of 15 amino acids. CDR1 and CDR2 (germline): MNHEY, SMNVEV (reference sequence). This clone was seen only once. PCR used 60 Vbeta primers and 13 Jbeta primers. Sequenced by immunoSEQ multiplex PCR; TCRdb stores in-frame clones only, minus some. The sample consists of approximately 190,000 clones, around 82% of them appearing once.

The gene calls are TRBV27 and TRBJ1-1, with 7 bases lining up with TRBD1. This receptor was taken from a man aged 35 to 55 in good health and CMV-seropositive. Material: PBMCs. Written as DNA, the CDR3 is TGTGCCAGCAGCCTCGGGACAGCTCTGAACACTGAAGCTTTCTTT. Translation: CASSLGTALNTEAFF.